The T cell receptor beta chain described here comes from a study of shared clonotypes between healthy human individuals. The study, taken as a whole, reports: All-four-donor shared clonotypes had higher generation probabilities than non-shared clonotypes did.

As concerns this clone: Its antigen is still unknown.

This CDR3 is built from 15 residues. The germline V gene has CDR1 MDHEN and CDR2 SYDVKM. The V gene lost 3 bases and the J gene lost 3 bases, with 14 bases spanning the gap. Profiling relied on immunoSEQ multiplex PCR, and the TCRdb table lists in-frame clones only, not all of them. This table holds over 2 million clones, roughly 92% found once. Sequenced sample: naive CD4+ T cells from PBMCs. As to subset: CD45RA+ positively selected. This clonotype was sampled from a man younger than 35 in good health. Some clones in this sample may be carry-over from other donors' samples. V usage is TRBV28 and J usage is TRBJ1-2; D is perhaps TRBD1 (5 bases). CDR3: CASSFGGTADYGYTF. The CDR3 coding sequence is TGTGCCAGCAGTTTCGGGGGGACGGCGGACTATGGCTACACCTTC.